The 8 T cell receptor beta chains reported below all come from one sample, sequenced in a study of type 1 regulatory T cells. Findings and caveats of the study: Compared with non-type 1 regulatory T cells, type 1 regulatory T cells showed a more restricted TCR repertoire.

TCRdb passed the reads through MiXCR, listing each CDR3 protein once. The data show about 71,000 distinct CDR3 sequences, roughly 20% seen once. No antigen has been assigned to these receptors. The sequencing sample was made of cultured type 1 regulatory T (Tr1) cells, either the whole culture or a sorted fraction (not recorded which). The receptors stem from a human donor in good health.

Here the CDR3 DNA reads TGCGCCAGCAGCAGAGACAGGGGAAGTAACTATGGCTACACCTTC. Its protein product is CASSRDRGSNYGYTF. The chain joins TRBV5-1 to TRBJ1-2; 8 positions agree with TRBD1. The germline gives CDR1 SGHRS, CDR2 YFSETQ. Losses at the gene ends were 4 bases for V and 1 base for J; bases not matched to a gene: 6. The CDR3 extends over 15 amino acids. The full variable domain, its missing parts supplied by reference TRBV5-1 and TRBJ1-2, is KAGVTQTPRYLIKTRGQQVTLSCSPISGHRSVSWYQQTPGQGLQFLFEYFSETQRNKGNFPGRFSGRQFSNSRSEMNVSTLELGDSALYLCASSRDRGSNYGYTFGSGTRLTVV.

The chain combines TRBV9 with TRBJ2-1; the D call may be TRBD1 or TRBD2 (6 bases each). The length of the CDR3 is 19 residues. V was pared by 8 bases and J by 6 bases, with 33 bases between. CDR1 and CDR2 (germline): SGDLS, YYNGEE. The CDR3 is CARTGALRDWSRSGNEQFF. DNA for the CDR3: TGTGCCAGAACGGGGGCGTTACGGGATTGGTCTCGAAGTGGCAATGAGCAGTTCTTC.

The chain combines TRBV5-1 with TRBJ2-1; D is unclear. The CDR3 extends over 14 amino acids. V lost 0 bases, J lost 6 bases, and 10 bases lay in between. Germline lookup yields CDR1 SGHRS and CDR2 YFSETQ. This chain's CDR3 is CASSLVPGPNEQFF. CDR3 coding DNA: TGCGCCAGCAGCTTGGTTCCGGGTCCCAATGAGCAGTTCTTC.

This clonotype appeared a few times. The rearrangement uses TRBV3-1 and TRBJ2-7; D unclear. The CDR3 is 12 residues long. Germline V lookup: CDR1 LGHDT, CDR2 YNNKEL (reference sequence). Trimming removed 6 bases at V and 6 bases at J, with 12 bases between. CDR3 region: CASSHDTLEQYF. As DNA, the CDR3 is TGTGCCAGCAGTCACGATACCCTCGAGCAGTACTTC.

J is TRBJ1-1 and V is TRBV10-3, with 12 bases fitting TRBD1. The CDR3 runs 14 residues. The trim removed 6 bases at V and 7 bases at J, leaving 6 bases unmatched. The germline V gene has CDR1 ENHRY and CDR2 SYGVKD. For the CDR3, the DNA is TGTGCCATCAGACCGGGACAGGGGGCGGATGAAGCTTTCTTT. Translating gives CAIRPGQGADEAFF.

This clonotype was counted between two and nine times. The chain couples TRBV7-8 to TRBJ2-2; D is tentatively TRBD1 or TRBD2 (6 bases each). V gave up 1 base and J gave up 5 bases, with 14 bases separating them. The CDR3 totals 16 residues. Per germline, CDR1 SGHVS and CDR2 FQNEAQ. Written as DNA, the CDR3 is TGTGCCAGCAGCTTAGTGACCGGAGGGGGTACCGGGGAGCTGTTTTTT. Translating it yields CASSLVTGGGTGELFF.

V gene TRBV6-6 combines with J gene TRBJ2-5; weak D call: TRBD2 (8 bases). This CDR3 contains 16 residues. Germline CDR1 and CDR2: MNHNY and SVGAGI (reference sequence). Trimming pared 4 bases from V and 5 bases from J, leaving 20 bases between. CDR3 bases: TGTGCCAGCAGTTCCACTCAGGGACTAGGGGGCGAGACCCAGTACTTC. As protein: CASSSTQGLGGETQYF.

This clonotype was seen a handful of times. CDR3 loop: CATRDRAYEQYF. The CDR3 region has the DNA TGTGCCACCCGGGACAGGGCCTACGAGCAGTACTTC. V and J are TRBV28 and TRBJ2-7; 9 bases line up with TRBD1. V was pared by 10 bases and J by 2 bases, with 3 bases of the junction left unmatched. Germline assignment: CDR1 MDHEN and CDR2 SYDVKM. The CDR3 has 12 residues.